Listed below are T cell receptor beta chains from one sample, sequenced in a study of read filtering for tumor transcriptome and immune sequencing. TCRdb reprocessed the reads with MiXCR, giving one entry per CDR3 protein. The sample holds about 130,000 distinct CDR3 sequences, about 12% seen once. The sample was a population of CD138-negative cells sorted from bone marrow. The receptors were gathered from a donor aged 40 or older with multiple myeloma. Each CDR3 is given with its conserved first and last residue. D genes are given only for firm matches. For some rows the clone size is stated as once, few or many, or as a class when expanded; others skip it.

d_gene	v_gene	j_gene	abundance	CDR3aa	CDR3nt
TRBD2	TRBV4-1	TRBJ2-3	many	CASSQDRGGSTDTQYF	TGCGCCAGCAGCCAAGATCGGGGGGGAAGCACAGATACGCAGTATTTT
-	TRBV10-1	TRBJ2-3	many	CASSEEGWTTDTQYF	TGCGCCAGCAGTGAGGAGGGGTGGACTACAGATACGCAGTATTTT
TRBD2	TRBV6-6	TRBJ2-5	-	CASSYRGLAGGYQETQYF	TGTGCCAGCAGTTACAGGGGACTAGCGGGAGGGTACCAAGAGACCCAGTACTTC
-	TRBV29-1	TRBJ2-5	many	CSVLAWETQYF	TGCAGCGTGCTAGCTTGGGAGACCCAGTACTTC
TRBD2	TRBV7-8	TRBJ2-1	many	CASSRWTSGRKGSYNEQFF	TGTGCCAGCAGCCGGTGGACTAGCGGGAGAAAAGGCTCCTACAATGAGCAGTTCTTC
TRBD1	TRBV20-1	TRBJ2-2	many	CSARATTGQANTGELFF	TGCAGTGCTAGAGCGACAACTGGACAGGCGAACACCGGGGAGCTGTTTTTT
-	TRBV9	TRBJ1-6	many	CASSVDSGMDSPLHF	TGTGCCAGCAGCGTAGACTCCGGGATGGATTCACCCCTCCACTTT
-	TRBV4-1	TRBJ2-2	few	CASSQDQQINTGELFF	TGCGCCAGCAGCCAAGATCAACAGATCAACACCGGGGAGCTGTTTTTT
TRBD1	TRBV5-4	TRBJ1-2	many	CASSKDRAYGYTF	TGTGCCAGCAGCAAGGACAGGGCATATGGCTACACCTTC
-	TRBV27	TRBJ1-1	-	CASSLLRGSSTEAFF	TGTGCCAGCAGTTTGCTCAGGGGCTCGAGCACTGAAGCTTTCTTT
-	TRBV12-3/TRBV12-4	TRBJ2-6	-	CASSYWTVSGANVLTF	TGTGCCAGCAGTTACTGGACGGTTTCTGGGGCCAACGTCCTGACTTTC
-	TRBV20-1	TRBJ1-4	many	CSASPGVGEKLFF	TGCAGTGCTAGCCCAGGGGTAGGCGAAAAACTGTTTTTT
TRBD2	TRBV20-1	TRBJ2-5	many	CSARFWLAGPQETQYF	TGCAGTGCTAGATTCTGGCTAGCGGGTCCCCAAGAGACCCAGTACTTC
-	TRBV19	TRBJ2-1	many	CASSIAAGSYNEQFF	TGTGCCAGTAGTATAGCGGCGGGCAGTTACAATGAGCAGTTCTTC
-	TRBV5-5	TRBJ2-1	many	CASSFPPPRTSYNEQFF	TGTGCCAGCAGCTTCCCCCCCCCCAGAACCTCCTACAATGAGCAGTTCTTC
-	TRBV19	TRBJ2-5	many	CASAGTSGAETQYF	TGTGCCAGTGCTGGGACATCCGGCGCAGAGACCCAGTACTTC
-	TRBV4-1	TRBJ1-5	many	CASSQDPGGNQPQHF	TGCGCCAGCAGCCAAGATCCCGGCGGGAATCAGCCCCAGCATTTT
TRBD2	TRBV20-1	TRBJ2-1	many	CSARDYVKTQAGVYNEQFF	TGCAGTGCTAGAGACTACGTTAAAACGCAAGCGGGAGTTTACAATGAGCAGTTCTTC
-	TRBV29-1	TRBJ1-1	few	CSAWAGHNTEAFF	TGCAGCGCCTGGGCAGGACATAACACTGAAGCTTTTTTT
TRBD2	TRBV20-1	TRBJ2-2	many	CSARRTRSATGELFF	TGCAGTGCTAGGAGGACTAGATCGGCCACCGGGGAGCTGTTTTTT
TRBD1	TRBV20-1	TRBJ2-7	many	CSAEGQSHEQYF	TGCAGTGCTGAGGGACAGTCCCACGAGCAGTACTTC
TRBD2	TRBV2	TRBJ2-2	many	CASSARFSGSTGELFF	TGTGCCAGCAGTGCCCGGTTTAGCGGGAGCACCGGGGAGCTGTTTTTT
-	TRBV11-2	TRBJ2-5	many	CASSPRDGYQETQYF	TGTGCCAGCAGCCCCAGGGACGGCTACCAAGAGACCCAGTACTTC
-	TRBV24-1	TRBJ2-5	once	CATSDFRTVTQENQYF	TGTGCCACCAGTGATTTTAGGACAGTAACTCAAGAGAACCAGTACTTC
-	TRBV20-1	TRBJ1-1	-	CSARWEAEAFF	TGCAGTGCTCGTTGGGAGGCTGAAGCTTTCTTT
-	TRBV4-1	TRBJ1-1	many	CASSQDVRGTEAFF	TGCGCCAGCAGCCAAGATGTGAGGGGCACTGAAGCTTTCTTT
-	TRBV6-2/TRBV6-3	TRBJ2-1	many	CASRRTTNEQFF	TGTGCCAGCAGGAGGACTACCAATGAGCAGTTCTTC
TRBD1	TRBV9	TRBJ2-1	many	CASSVSTGTGSRHNEQFF	TGTGCCAGCAGCGTTTCCACCGGGACAGGTTCTCGCCACAATGAGCAGTTCTTC
TRBD1	TRBV15	TRBJ1-1	many	CATSRGPGQGASTEAFF	TGTGCCACCAGCAGAGGCCCGGGACAGGGGGCGAGTACTGAAGCTTTCTTT